This T cell receptor (beta chain) was found in a study of T cells expressing NK-cell markers. Study information: Sorted CD3+CD56+NKG2C+, CD3+CD56+NKG2C- and CD3+CD56-NKG2C+ T cells provided the TCR beta repertoires. The study sequenced eight donors, seven HCMV-seropositive and one seronegative. Study results and caveats: For several donors, these clonotypes were likewise the leading ones in the CD3+CD56-NKG2C+ fraction. Dominant NKG2C+ clonotype frequencies of about 1.0-8% of CD8+ T cells were measured in about six donors.

As for this clonotype: The antigen is undetermined.

This CDR3 comprises 16 residues. From germline, CDR1 is SGHDT and CDR2 YYEEEE. TCRdb re-called the 5' RACE reads and shows each CDR3 protein once, DNA omitted. Reported are more than 250,000 distinct CDR3 sequences; the ten largest clones contain 0.39%. The rearrangement joins TRBV5-6 to TRBJ2-3; the D gene TCRdb calls, TRBD1, cannot be checked with no DNA. The clonotype was recovered from a young man in good health. Source material: blood T cells: a sorted CD56 or NKG2C T cell subset, CD4+ or CD8+ T cells, or bulk PBMC T cells (not recorded which). The CDR3 loop reads CASSQAGVDATDTQYF.